This is a list of T cell receptor beta chains from one sample in a study of cytomegalovirus exposure and HLA in healthy donors. The data were produced by immunoSEQ multiplex PCR, yet TCRdb's version contains in-frame clones alone and is incomplete. The sample includes 120,000 to 150,000 clones, more than 70% of them seen just once. Material for sequencing was PBMCs. These receptors all stem from a woman aged 40 to 55 in good health and CMV-seronegative. Both conserved end residues are part of each CDR3. The D gene is left open where the match is weak. The size field is filled for only some rows; it gives once, few, many or a size class.

v_gene	j_gene	abundance	d_gene	CDR3aa
TRBV7-9	TRBJ1-5	.	.	CSSSLGAGAESQHF
TRBV27	TRBJ2-7	.	.	CASSGFPGHNPGLTYEQYF
TRBV27	TRBJ1-1	.	TRBD1	CASSLWDSSTEAFF
TRBV6-1	TRBJ2-7	few	.	CASSVLVGRGGREQYF
TRBV27	TRBJ2-1	.	TRBD2	CASSLSPSGGIEQFF
TRBV2	TRBJ2-3	.	TRBD2	CASKPGLAGTDTQYF
TRBV27	TRBJ1-3	.	TRBD1	CASSRAGGVGSGNTIYF
TRBV6-1	TRBJ2-5	many	TRBD2	CASSEVGLAGETQYF
TRBV30	TRBJ1-3	.	.	CAWRVSRARNTIYF
TRBV27	TRBJ2-1	.	TRBD2	CASHRASGRGNEQFF
TRBV10-2	TRBJ2-7	.	TRBD2	CASRGLAGGPHEQYF
TRBV6-1	TRBJ2-5	.	.	CASSISIQETQYF
TRBV7-9	TRBJ2-7	.	TRBD1	CASSLGGSGGAAHEQYF
TRBV7-9	.	once	.	CASSLGVYEQYF
TRBV2	TRBJ2-7	.	TRBD2	CATRDGRGGLDEQYF
TRBV7-9	TRBJ2-3	.	.	CASTQVGADTQYF
TRBV6-6	TRBJ1-6	.	.	CASSSSLINNSPLHF
TRBV7-2	TRBJ2-1	.	.	CASSLINEQFF
TRBV29-1	TRBJ1-2	.	TRBD1	CSVGPTGDYGYTF
TRBV6-6	TRBJ1-4	few	.	CASIGSGEKLFF
TRBV2	TRBJ2-7	.	TRBD1	CASTTSGTGWGEQYF
TRBV5-1	TRBJ2-3	.	TRBD1	CASSSRTGRNTDTQYF
TRBV28	TRBJ1-2	.	TRBD1	CASRTGANYGYTF
TRBV10-3	TRBJ2-7	.	.	CAISEGTLRSSYEQYF
TRBV30	TRBJ2-1	.	TRBD2	CAWNWMAGEANEQFF
TRBV10-1	TRBJ2-1	many	.	CASSESYGFAEQFF
TRBV6-1	TRBJ1-2	.	TRBD1	CASSFDRGENGYTF
TRBV5-4	TRBJ2-7	few	TRBD1	CASSSGQDYEQYF
TRBV9	TRBJ1-1	.	.	CASSVGAMNTEAFF
TRBV19	TRBJ2-2	.	TRBD2	CASTPLGTRVNTGELFF
TRBV12-5	TRBJ2-3	.	TRBD1	CASGFGTGAADTQYF
TRBV5-1	TRBJ2-1	.	.	CASSLGLSYNEQFF
TRBV4-1	TRBJ1-2	.	TRBD1	CASSQGTGRYGYTF
TRBV21-1	TRBJ1-5	few	.	CASSKGWRQINQPQHF
TRBV6-1	TRBJ2-7	once	TRBD1	CASQQGAVYEQYF
TRBV5-1	TRBJ2-3	.	.	CASSLARQLSDTQYF
TRBV6-5	TRBJ2-1	.	.	CASSYSILLEQFF
TRBV5-4	TRBJ1-4	.	.	CASSLGGPTNEKLFF
TRBV6-1	TRBJ2-7	few	TRBD2	CASSPTSGGYEQYF
TRBV5-6	TRBJ2-5	.	.	CASSSPAEETQYF
TRBV19	TRBJ1-5	few	TRBD1	CASSKTGGGQPQHF
TRBV6-5	TRBJ2-7	.	.	CASSYKGGLGYEQYF
TRBV15	TRBJ1-6	medium-sized	TRBD1	CATSGGTGGVSPLHF
TRBV19	TRBJ1-5	.	.	CASSVGGSNQPQHF
TRBV29-1	TRBJ1-1	.	.	CSAKKGGTEAFF
TRBV5-1	TRBJ1-1	.	.	CASSLPGGNTEAFF
TRBV12-5	TRBJ2-7	once	TRBD1	CARDPAGQGARYEQYF
TRBV6-5	TRBJ1-2	.	.	CASSYSSGNGYTF
TRBV5-1	TRBJ2-7	.	.	CASSEEYEQYF
TRBV5-4	TRBJ2-5	.	TRBD2	CASSSKIAGDETQYF
TRBV19	TRBJ1-4	.	.	CASRTRRSATNEKLFF
TRBV5-8	TRBJ2-3	.	.	CASSLVLGYSTDTQYF
TRBV10-3	TRBJ1-2	once	.	CASSYSAGTNYGYTF
TRBV10-3	TRBJ2-5	once	TRBD1	CAISTQTGAETQYF